This TCR beta chain is from a study of blood T cell repertoires in COVID-19 (TCRdb year 2020). Some background on the complete study: The collaborator samples originated in the United States, Italy and Spain and spanned the acute and convalescent phases of COVID-19. The prospective study material was composed of cDNA or gDNA derived from T cells, B-cell-depleted T cells, or PBMCs. Subjects who had been exposed to COVID-19, were actively infected with it, or had recovered from it provided the deeply sampled blood TCRbeta repertoires that made up the dataset. The repertoires were released in a freely available public database meant as a resource for research on the immune response to SARS-CoV-2. The samples were drawn from two sources: the first 160 participants of the ongoing ImmuneRACE study, and 1,200 or so subjects contributed by 6 global collaborators. The sample metadata nearly always contained a de-identified subject ID, COVID-19 status, age in years and sex. HLA class I and class II types, where available, came from metadata supplied by the sample provider rather than from assay-based typing. Summary of the overall study and its limitations: Clinical and demographic metadata were provided uncurated, with the amount varying by source and participant.

TCRbeta CDR3 regions were amplified from genomic DNA using the immunoSEQ Assay, a bias-controlled multiplex PCR. The authors' analysis ran thus. Within the assay, amplification of reference gene primers was used to estimate how many nucleated cells each sample contained. To quantify the absolute abundance of each unique TCRbeta CDR3 rearrangement, sequence reads were collapsed and filtered. For each sample, productive Simpson clonality was calculated as the square root of Simpson's diversity index across productive rearrangements. TCRdb stores this immuneACCESS table with in-frame sequences only. Part of the clones is absent; in the studies checked, under half of the shortfall reflects unresolved V genes, and no reason is known for the rest. That table furnishes V, J and clone size, whereas the DNA furnished D and trimming. Across this sample there are about 230,000 clones, with 80% to 90% seen only once. The ten largest clones add up to approximately 5.3% of the sample.

Whole blood was collected in K2EDTA tubes by collaborating institutions according to the institutions' own protocols. For TCRbeta analysis, collaborators shipped samples in one of three forms: frozen whole blood, isolated PBMCs, or DNA extracted from either of those sample types. On this clone itself: The specificity of this receptor is unknown. There are no base qualities to consult, and no much larger clone falls within one base.

Inclusive of the bounding cysteine and phenylalanine, the CDR3 is 15 residues long. Only the CDR3 portion is preserved as DNA: 45 bases, with reading frame beginning at the first base. CDR1 and CDR2 are read off the germline V gene (reference sequence) as LNHNV and YYDKDF. Here V drops 0 bases and J drops 5 bases, and the junction holds 3 bases not matched to any gene. The sequenced sample consisted of peripheral blood. The chain is encoded by TRBV15 joined to TRBJ1-4; TRBD1 agrees with 7 junctional bases. This TCR derives from a man older than 75 with acute or convalescent COVID-19. The nucleotides read TGTGCCACCAGCAGAGATGTACAGGGGAATGAAAAACTGTTTTTT. This codes for CATSRDVQGNEKLFF.